The 6 T cell receptor beta chains below come from one sample, sequenced in a study of Ad26.COV2.S vaccination and SARS-CoV-2 variants. Sample treatment: 15 to 20 received Ad26.COV2.S at low or high dose, single or two shots; about 5 received placebo; per-sample allocation not given. The samples date from day 63 after the first vaccine or placebo injection. Some clones are missing from TCRdb's copy, which holds only in-frame ones; the method was immunoSEQ multiplex PCR. The data show fewer than 600,000 clones, 70% to 90% seen once. The sequences come from peripheral blood, collected in a trial of Ad26.COV2.S vaccine versus placebo. Receptors were obtained from a person between 18 and 65 years old who received the Ad26.COV2.S COVID-19 vaccine or a placebo.

V gene TRBV29-1 combines with J gene TRBJ1-1, with 9 nucleotides matching TRBD1. CDR1 SQVTM and CDR2 ANQGSEA come from the germline V gene. CDR3 length equals 14 residues. With V trimmed by 2 bases and J by 4 bases, 5 bases remained unmatched. The DNA for the CDR3 is TGCAGCGTTGAACCAGGGACAGGGCTCACTGAAGCTTTCTTT. Translation gives CSVEPGTGLTEAFF.

The rearrangement joins TRBV9 to TRBJ2-2; D remains unclear. Germline V gene lookup returns CDR1 SGDLS and CDR2 YYNGEE. V was pared by 0 bases and J by 1 base, with 7 bases between. The CDR3 has 15 residues. CDR3: CASSVALGNTGELFF. DNA for the CDR3: TGTGCCAGCAGCGTAGCACTGGGGAACACCGGGGAGCTGTTTTTT.

This chain links TRBV27 with TRBJ1-6, with TRBD1 matching 7 bases. With 3 bases clipped from V and 7 bases from J, the junction kept 6 bases outside the gene matches. This CDR3 is built from 15 residues. Germline CDR1 MNHEY, CDR2 SMNVEV (reference sequence). The CDR3 nucleotides are TGTGCCAGCAGTTTGCAGGGGGGCCTAAATTCACCCCTCCACTTT. It codes for CASSLQGGLNSPLHF.

This sequence joins TRBV7-8 and TRBJ2-6; a weak D match, TRBD1 (6 bases). The CDR3 sequence is 17 residues long. Trimming cost V 4 bases and J 2 bases, with 15 bases left between them. The V gene's germline CDR1 is SGHVS and CDR2 FQNEAQ. The DNA for the CDR3 is TGTGCCAGCAGCTCAATAACCGGACAGCCTGGGGCCAACGTCCTGACTTTC. This encodes CASSSITGQPGANVLTF.

The chain recombines TRBV7-3 with TRBJ1-2; D remains unclear. The CDR3 runs to 13 residues. The germline gives CDR1 SGHTA, CDR2 FQGTGA. Trimming left V 2 bases short and J 8 bases short, with 12 bases between. The CDR3 protein is CASSLSRTRGYTF. DNA of the CDR3: TGTGCCAGCAGCTTATCGCGGACCCGCGGCTACACCTTC. Full variable domain (missing parts from reference TRBV7-3 and TRBJ1-2): GAGVSQTPSNKVTEKGKYVELRCDPISGHTALYWYRQSLGQGPEFLIYFQGTGAADDSGLPNDRFFAVRPEGSVSTLKIQRTERGDSAVYLCASSLSRTRGYTFGSGTRLTVV.

This sequence joins TRBV7-9 and TRBJ2-6; possibly TRBD1 for D (5 bases). Germline-derived CDR1 and CDR2 are SEHNR and FQNEAQ (reference sequence). The CDR3 sequence is 15 residues long. The V gene lost 10 bases and the J gene lost 0 bases, with 13 bases spanning the gap. The DNA of the CDR3 is TGTGCCACCCACACCAGGGTCTCTGGGGCCAACGTCCTGACTTTC. It specifies CATHTRVSGANVLTF.